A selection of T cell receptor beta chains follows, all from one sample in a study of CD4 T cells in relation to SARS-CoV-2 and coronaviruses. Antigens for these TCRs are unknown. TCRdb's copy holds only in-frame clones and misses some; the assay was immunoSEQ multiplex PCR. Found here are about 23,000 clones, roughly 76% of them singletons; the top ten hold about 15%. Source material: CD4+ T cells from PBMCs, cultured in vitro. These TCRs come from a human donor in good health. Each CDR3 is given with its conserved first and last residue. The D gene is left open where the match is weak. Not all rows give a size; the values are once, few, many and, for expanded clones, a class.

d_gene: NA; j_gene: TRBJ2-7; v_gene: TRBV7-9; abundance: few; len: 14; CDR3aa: CASSPQGRLDEQYF; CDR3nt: TGTGCCAGCAGCCCACAGGGACGACTGGACGAGCAGTACTTC
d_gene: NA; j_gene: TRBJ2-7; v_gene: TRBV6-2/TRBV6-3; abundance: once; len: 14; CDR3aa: CASSYSNQGHEQYF; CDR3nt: TGTGCCAGCAGTTACTCGAACCAGGGCCACGAGCAGTACTTC
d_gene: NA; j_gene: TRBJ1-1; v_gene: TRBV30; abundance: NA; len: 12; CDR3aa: CAWSVLQGKAFF; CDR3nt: TGTGCCTGGAGTGTTTTGCAGGGAAAAGCTTTCTTT
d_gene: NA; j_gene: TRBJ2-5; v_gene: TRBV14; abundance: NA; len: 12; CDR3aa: CASSPSPRAQYF; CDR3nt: TGTGCCAGCAGCCCGTCACCCCGGGCCCAGTACTTC
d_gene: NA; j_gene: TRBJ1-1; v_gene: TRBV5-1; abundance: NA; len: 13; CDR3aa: CASSGRLNTEAFF; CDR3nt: TGCGCCAGCAGCGGACGATTGAACACTGAAGCTTTCTTT
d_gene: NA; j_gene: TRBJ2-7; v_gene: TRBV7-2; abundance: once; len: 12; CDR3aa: CASSSGPYEQYF; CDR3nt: TGTGCCAGCAGCTCGGGGCCGTACGAGCAGTACTTC
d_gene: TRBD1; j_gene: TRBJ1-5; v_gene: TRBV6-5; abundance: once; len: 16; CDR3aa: CASSFPTGVVNQPQHF; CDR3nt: TGTGCCAGCAGTTTCCCGACAGGGGTGGTCAATCAGCCCCAGCATTTT
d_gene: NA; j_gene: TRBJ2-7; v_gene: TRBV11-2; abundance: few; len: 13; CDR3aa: CASSLDSLSEQYF; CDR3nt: TGTGCCAGCAGCTTGGACAGTCTCTCCGAGCAGTACTTC
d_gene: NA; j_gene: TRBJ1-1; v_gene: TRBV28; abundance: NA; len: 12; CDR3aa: CATWVTNTEAFF; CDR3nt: TGTGCCACTTGGGTGACAAACACTGAAGCTTTCTTT
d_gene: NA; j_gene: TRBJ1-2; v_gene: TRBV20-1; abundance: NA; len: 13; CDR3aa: CSASQGRNYGYTF; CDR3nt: TGCAGTGCTAGTCAAGGGAGGAACTATGGCTACACCTTC
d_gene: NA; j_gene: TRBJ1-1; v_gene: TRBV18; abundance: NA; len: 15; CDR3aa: CASSPEQHMNTEAFF; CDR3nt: TGTGCCAGCTCACCTGAACAGCACATGAACACTGAAGCTTTCTTT
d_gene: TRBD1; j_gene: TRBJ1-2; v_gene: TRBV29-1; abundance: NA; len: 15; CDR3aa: CSVEPQGTGVYGYTF; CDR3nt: TGCAGCGTTGAACCCCAGGGGACAGGGGTATATGGCTACACCTTC
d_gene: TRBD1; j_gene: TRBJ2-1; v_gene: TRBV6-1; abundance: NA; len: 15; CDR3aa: CASSEAQGAGNEQFF; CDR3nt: TGTGCCAGCAGTGAAGCTCAGGGGGCAGGGAATGAGCAGTTCTTC
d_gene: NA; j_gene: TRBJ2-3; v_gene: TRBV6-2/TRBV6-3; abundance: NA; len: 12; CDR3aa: CASSYVSDTQYF; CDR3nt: TGTGCCAGCAGTTACGTTTCAGATACGCAGTATTTT
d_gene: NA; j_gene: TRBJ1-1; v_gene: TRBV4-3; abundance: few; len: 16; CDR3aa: CASSHTRHNTNTEAFF; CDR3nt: TGCGCCAGCAGCCATACTAGACACAACACAAACACTGAAGCTTTCTTT
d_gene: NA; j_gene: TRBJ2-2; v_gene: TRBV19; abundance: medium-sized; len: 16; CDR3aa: CASSRRVQTNTGELFF; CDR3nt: TGTGCCAGTAGTAGGAGGGTACAAACGAACACCGGGGAGCTGTTTTTT
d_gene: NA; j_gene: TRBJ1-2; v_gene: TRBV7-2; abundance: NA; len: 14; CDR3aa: CASSVVTENYGYTF; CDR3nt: TGTGCCAGCAGCGTCGTGACTGAGAACTATGGCTACACCTTC
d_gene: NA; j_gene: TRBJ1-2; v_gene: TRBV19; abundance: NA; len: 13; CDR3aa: CASSSREDYGYTF; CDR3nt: TGTGCCAGTAGTAGCAGGGAGGACTATGGCTACACCTTC
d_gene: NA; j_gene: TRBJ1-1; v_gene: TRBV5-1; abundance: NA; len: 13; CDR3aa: CASSGWGLDEAFF; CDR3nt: TGCGCCAGCAGCGGGTGGGGATTGGATGAAGCTTTCTTT
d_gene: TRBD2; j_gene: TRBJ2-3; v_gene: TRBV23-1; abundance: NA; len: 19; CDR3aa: CASSQLVWASGSFADTQYF; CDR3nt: TGCGCCAGCAGTCAATTAGTGTGGGCTAGCGGGAGTTTCGCAGATACGCAGTATTTT
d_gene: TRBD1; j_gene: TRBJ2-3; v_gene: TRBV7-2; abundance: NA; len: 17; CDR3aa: CASSLQGTTRSTDTQYF; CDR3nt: TGTGCCAGCAGCCTACAGGGGACCACTCGAAGCACAGATACGCAGTATTTT
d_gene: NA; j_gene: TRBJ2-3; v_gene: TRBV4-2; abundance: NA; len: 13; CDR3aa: CATREWSTDTQYF; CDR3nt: TGTGCCACTCGGGAGTGGAGCACAGATACGCAGTATTTT
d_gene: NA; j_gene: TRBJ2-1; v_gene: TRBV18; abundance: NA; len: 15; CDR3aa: CASSRGAESYNEQFF; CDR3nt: TGTGCCAGCTCACGGGGGGCCGAATCCTACAATGAGCAGTTCTTC
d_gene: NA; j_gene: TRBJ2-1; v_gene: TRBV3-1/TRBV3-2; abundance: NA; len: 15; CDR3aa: CASSQGWENYNEQFF; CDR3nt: TGTGCCAGCAGCCAAGGGTGGGAGAACTACAATGAGCAGTTCTTC
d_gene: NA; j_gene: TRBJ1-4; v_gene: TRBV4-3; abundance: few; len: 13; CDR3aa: CASSQVTGEKLFF; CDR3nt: TGCGCCAGCAGCCAAGTCACAGGCGAAAAACTGTTTTTT
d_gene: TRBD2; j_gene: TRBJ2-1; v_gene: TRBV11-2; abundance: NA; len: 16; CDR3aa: CASSLDLGPLAAEQFF; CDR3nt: TGTGCCAGCAGCTTAGATTTGGGACCCCTAGCGGCTGAGCAGTTCTTC
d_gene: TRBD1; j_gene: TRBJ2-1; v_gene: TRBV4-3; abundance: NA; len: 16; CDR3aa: CASSPQQGLGASEQFF; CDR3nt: TGCGCCAGCAGCCCCCAACAGGGGCTCGGGGCGAGTGAGCAGTTCTTC
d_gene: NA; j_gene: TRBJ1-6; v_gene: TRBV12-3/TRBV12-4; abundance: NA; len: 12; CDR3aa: CASSLAGEALHF; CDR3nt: TGTGCCAGCAGTTTGGCCGGGGAGGCCCTCCACTTT
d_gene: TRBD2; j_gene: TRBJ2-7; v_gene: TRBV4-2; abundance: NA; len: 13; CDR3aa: CASSQGTSYEQYF; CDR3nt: TGTGCCAGCAGCCAAGGGACTAGCTACGAGCAGTACTTC
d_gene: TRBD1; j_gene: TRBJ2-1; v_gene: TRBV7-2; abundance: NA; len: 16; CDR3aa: CASSLADRLPYNEQFF; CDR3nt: TGTGCCAGCAGCTTAGCGGACAGGCTACCCTACAATGAGCAGTTCTTC
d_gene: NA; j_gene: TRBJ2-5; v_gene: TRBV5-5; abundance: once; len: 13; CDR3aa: CASSSGQQETQYF; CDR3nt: TGTGCCAGCAGCTCAGGACAGCAAGAGACCCAGTACTTC
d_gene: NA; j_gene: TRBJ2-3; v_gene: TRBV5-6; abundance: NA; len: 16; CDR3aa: CASSLGTGSVGDTQYF; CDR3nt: TGTGCCAGCAGCTTGGGAACGGGATCAGTAGGAGATACGCAGTATTTT
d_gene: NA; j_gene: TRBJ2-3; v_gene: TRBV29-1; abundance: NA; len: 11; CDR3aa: CSVRLTDTQYF; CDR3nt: TGCAGCGTTAGACTGACAGATACGCAGTATTTT
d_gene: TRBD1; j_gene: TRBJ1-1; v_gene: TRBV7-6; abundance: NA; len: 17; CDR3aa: CASSLRDRGRRNTEAFF; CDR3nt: TGTGCCAGCAGCCTCCGGGACAGGGGGCGTCGAAACACTGAAGCTTTCTTT
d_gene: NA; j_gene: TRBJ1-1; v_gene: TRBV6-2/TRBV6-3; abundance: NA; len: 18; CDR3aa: CASSYSWAGRRPNTEAFF; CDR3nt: TGTGCCAGCAGTTACTCGTGGGCAGGGAGAAGGCCGAACACTGAAGCTTTCTTT
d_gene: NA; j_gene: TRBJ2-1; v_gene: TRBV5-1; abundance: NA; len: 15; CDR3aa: CASSLYSRGHNEQFF; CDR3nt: TGCGCCAGCAGCTTGTATTCTAGGGGACACAATGAGCAGTTCTTC
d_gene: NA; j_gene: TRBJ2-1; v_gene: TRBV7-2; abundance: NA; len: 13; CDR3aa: CASSPPAYNEQFF; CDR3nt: TGTGCCAGCAGCCCTCCGGCCTACAATGAGCAGTTCTTC
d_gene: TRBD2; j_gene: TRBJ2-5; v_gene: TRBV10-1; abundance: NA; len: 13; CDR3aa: CASSESIAGTQYF; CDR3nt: TGCGCCAGCAGTGAGTCAATAGCGGGGACCCAGTACTTC
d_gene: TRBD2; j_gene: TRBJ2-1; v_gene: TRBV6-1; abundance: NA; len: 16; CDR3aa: CASSGRGTSGFGEQFF; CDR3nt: TGTGCCAGCAGTGGACGGGGGACTAGCGGGTTCGGGGAGCAGTTCTTC
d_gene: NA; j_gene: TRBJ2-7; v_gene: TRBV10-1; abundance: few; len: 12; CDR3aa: CASSGQANEQYF; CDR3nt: TGCGCCAGCAGTGGTCAGGCCAACGAGCAGTACTTC
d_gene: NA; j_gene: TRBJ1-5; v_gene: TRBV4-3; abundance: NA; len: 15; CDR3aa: CASSQDRGFNQPQHF; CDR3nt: TGCGCCAGCAGCCAAGATAGAGGATTCAATCAGCCCCAGCATTTT
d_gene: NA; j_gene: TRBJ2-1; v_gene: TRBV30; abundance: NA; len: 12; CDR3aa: CAWRGADNEQFF; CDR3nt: TGTGCCTGGAGGGGGGCCGATAATGAGCAGTTCTTC
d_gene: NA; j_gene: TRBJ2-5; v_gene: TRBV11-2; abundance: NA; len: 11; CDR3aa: CASSRDQTQYF; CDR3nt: TGTGCCAGCAGCCGTGATCAGACCCAGTACTTC
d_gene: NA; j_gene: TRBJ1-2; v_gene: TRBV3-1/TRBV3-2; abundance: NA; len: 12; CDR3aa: CASSQERNGYTF; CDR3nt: TGTGCCAGCAGCCAAGAGAGGAATGGCTACACCTTC
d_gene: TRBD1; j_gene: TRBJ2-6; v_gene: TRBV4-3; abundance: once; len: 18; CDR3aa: CASSQDPGGYSGANVLTF; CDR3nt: TGCGCCAGCAGCCAAGATCCAGGGGGCTACTCTGGGGCCAACGTCCTGACTTTC
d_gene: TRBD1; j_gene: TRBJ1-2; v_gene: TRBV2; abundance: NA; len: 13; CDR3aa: CASNSDRDYGYTF; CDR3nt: TGTGCCAGCAATTCCGACAGGGACTATGGCTACACCTTC
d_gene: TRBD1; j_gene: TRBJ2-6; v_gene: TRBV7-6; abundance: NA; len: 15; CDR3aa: CASSPGGAGANVLTF; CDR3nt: TGTGCCAGCAGCCCAGGGGGCGCAGGGGCCAACGTCCTGACTTTC
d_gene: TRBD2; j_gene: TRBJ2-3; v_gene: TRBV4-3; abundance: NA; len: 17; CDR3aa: CASSQRGTSDFTDTQYF; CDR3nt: TGCGCCAGCAGCCAGAGAGGGACTAGCGATTTCACAGATACGCAGTATTTT
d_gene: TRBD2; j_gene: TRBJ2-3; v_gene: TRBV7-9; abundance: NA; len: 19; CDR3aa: CASSSSGVPLAGTTDTQYF; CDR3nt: TGTGCCAGCAGCTCGTCGGGGGTTCCACTAGCGGGGACCACAGATACGCAGTATTTT
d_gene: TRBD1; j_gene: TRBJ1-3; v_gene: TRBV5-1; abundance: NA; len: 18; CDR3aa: CASSLGSYDRGPGNTIYF; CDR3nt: TGCGCCAGCAGCTTGGGTTCGTACGACAGGGGGCCGGGGAACACCATATATTTT
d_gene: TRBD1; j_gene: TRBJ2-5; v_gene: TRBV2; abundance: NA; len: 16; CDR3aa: CASSRGDRGPQETQYF; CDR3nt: TGTGCCAGCAGCCGTGGGGACAGGGGCCCCCAAGAGACCCAGTACTTC
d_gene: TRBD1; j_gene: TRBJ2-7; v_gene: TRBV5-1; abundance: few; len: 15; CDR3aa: CASSLGGQGTYEQYF; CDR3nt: TGCGCCAGCAGCTTGGGGGGACAGGGTACCTACGAGCAGTACTTC
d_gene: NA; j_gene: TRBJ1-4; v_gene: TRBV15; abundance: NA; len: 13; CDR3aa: CATSRDVIEKLFF; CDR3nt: TGTGCCACCAGCAGAGATGTTATTGAAAAACTGTTTTTT
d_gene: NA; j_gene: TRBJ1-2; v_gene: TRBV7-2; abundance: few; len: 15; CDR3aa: CASSLVRTSDYGYTF; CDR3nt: TGTGCCAGCAGCTTAGTGCGGACATCCGACTATGGCTACACCTTC
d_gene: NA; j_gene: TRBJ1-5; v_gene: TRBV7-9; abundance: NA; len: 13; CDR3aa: CASSPSGPGQEHF; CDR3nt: TGTGCCAGCAGCCCCTCTGGACCGGGACAAGAGCATTTT
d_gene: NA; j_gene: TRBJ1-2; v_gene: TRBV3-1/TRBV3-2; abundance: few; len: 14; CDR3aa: CASSQPLDGGGYTF; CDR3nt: TGTGCCAGCAGCCAGCCCCTGGATGGGGGTGGCTACACCTTC
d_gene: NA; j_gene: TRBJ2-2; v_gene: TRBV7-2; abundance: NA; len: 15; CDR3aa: CASSLGQTNTGELFF; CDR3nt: TGTGCCAGCAGCTTAGGGCAGACGAACACCGGGGAGCTGTTTTTT
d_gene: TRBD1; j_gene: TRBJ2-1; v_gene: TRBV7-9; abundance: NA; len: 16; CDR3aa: CASSSQRDRDYNEQFF; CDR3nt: TGTGCCAGCAGCTCACAGAGGGACAGAGACTACAATGAGCAGTTCTTC